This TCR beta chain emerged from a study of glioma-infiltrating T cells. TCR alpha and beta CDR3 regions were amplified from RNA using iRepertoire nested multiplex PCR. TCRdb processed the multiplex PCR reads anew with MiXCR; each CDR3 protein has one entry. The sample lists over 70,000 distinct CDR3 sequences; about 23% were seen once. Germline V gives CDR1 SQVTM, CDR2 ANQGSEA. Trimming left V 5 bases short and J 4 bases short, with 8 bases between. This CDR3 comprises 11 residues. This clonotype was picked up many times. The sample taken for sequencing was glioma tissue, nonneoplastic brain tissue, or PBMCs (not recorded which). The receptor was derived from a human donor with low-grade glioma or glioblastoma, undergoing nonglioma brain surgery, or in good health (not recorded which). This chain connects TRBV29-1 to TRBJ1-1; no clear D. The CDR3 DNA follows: TGCAGCGTTCAGGTGGGCACTGAAGCTTTCTTT. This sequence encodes CSVQVGTEAFF.